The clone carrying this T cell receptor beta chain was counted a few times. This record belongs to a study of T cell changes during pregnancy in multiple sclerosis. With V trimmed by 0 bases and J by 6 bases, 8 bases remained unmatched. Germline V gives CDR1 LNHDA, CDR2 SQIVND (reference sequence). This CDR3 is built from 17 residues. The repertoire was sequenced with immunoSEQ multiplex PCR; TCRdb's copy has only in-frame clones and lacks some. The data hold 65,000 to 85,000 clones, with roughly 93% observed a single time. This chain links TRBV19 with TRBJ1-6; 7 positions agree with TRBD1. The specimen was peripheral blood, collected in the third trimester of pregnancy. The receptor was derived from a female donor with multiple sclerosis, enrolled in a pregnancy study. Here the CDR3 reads CASSIENFRDSNSPLHF. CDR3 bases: TGTGCCAGTAGTATAGAGAACTTCCGGGACAGTAATTCACCCCTCCACTTT.